A single sample gave rise to the 28 T cell receptor beta chains below, sequenced in a study of T cell repertoires and HLA-DP antigens. The repertoire was sequenced with immunoSEQ multiplex PCR; TCRdb's copy has only in-frame clones and lacks some. Of some 110,000 clones in the sample, 80% to 95% were seen once. Antigens for these TCRs are unknown. Source material: CD4+ T cells from PBMCs. Receptors were obtained from a woman aged 18-29 years in good health and CMV-seronegative.

A note on this clone: A junction boundary mismatches the germline segment, possibly from a read error. This rearrangement joins TRBV7-7 to TRBJ2-5; 7 nucleotides agree with TRBD1. Germline V gives CDR1 SSHAT, CDR2 FNYEAQ (reference sequence). The CDR3 has 17 residues. The CDR3 coding sequence is TGTGCTAGCAGCCATAGCTTAAGGCCGGGGACAGCAGAGACCCAGTACTTC. As protein: CASSHSLRPGTAETQYF.

V usage is TRBV6-1 and J usage is TRBJ1-5; D is unresolved. The CDR3 totals 11 residues. CDR1 MNHNS and CDR2 SASEGT come from the germline V gene. Trimming removed 3 bases from V and 7 bases from J, with 4 bases in between. The CDR3, as DNA: TGTGCCAGCAGTGATTACCAGCCCCAGCATTTT. It codes for CASSDYQPQHF.

This clone showed up just once. This chain connects TRBV28 to TRBJ1-1; D gene ambiguous. CDR3 length equals 13 residues. The germline V gene encodes CDR1 MDHEN and CDR2 SYDVKM. V was trimmed by 7 bases and J by 6 bases, leaving 15 bases between them. CDR3 protein: CASTRSYLAEAFF. The DNA for the CDR3 is TGTGCCAGCACTCGGTCTTATTTGGCTGAAGCTTTCTTT.

This clone appeared once. V and J are TRBV18 and TRBJ2-3, with unresolved D. The V end lost 3 bases, the J end lost 1 base, and 11 bases lay between the germline ends. This CDR3 is 15 amino acids long. Per germline, CDR1 KGHSH and CDR2 LQKENI. The DNA for the CDR3 is TGTGCCAGCTCACCCGGGTCCCCCCGCACAGATACGCAGTATTTT. Translation gives CASSPGSPRTDTQYF.

The J gene is TRBJ2-2, the V gene TRBV7-2, with D perhaps TRBD1 (6 bases). Germline-derived CDR1 and CDR2 are SGHTA and FQGNSA. The CDR3 contains 15 residues. V was trimmed by 6 bases and J by 0 bases, leaving 11 bases between them. Here the CDR3 DNA reads TGTGCCAGCAGTTACGGACAGACGAACACCGGGGAGCTGTTTTTT. This translates into CASSYGQTNTGELFF.

This rearrangement joins TRBV30 to TRBJ2-1; 8 bases match TRBD2. Germline lookup yields CDR1 GTSNPN and CDR2 SVGIG (reference sequence). Losses at the gene ends were 3 bases for V and 2 bases for J; bases not matched to a gene: 3. The CDR3 spans 14 residues. This CDR3 reads CAWRKREPYNEQFF. The CDR3 nucleotides read TGTGCCTGGAGAAAGCGGGAGCCCTACAATGAGCAGTTCTTC.

The chain employs TRBV5-1 and TRBJ1-5; 8 bases line up with TRBD1. CDR1 is SGHRS and CDR2 is YFSETQ in the germline V gene. V lost 0 bases, J lost 3 bases, and 11 bases stayed unmatched. CDR3 length: 18 amino acids. CDR3 coding DNA: TGCGCCAGCAGCTTGGGCCCCACCAGGGGGCGCCCCAATCAGCCCCAGCATTTT. Its protein is CASSLGPTRGRPNQPQHF. The complete variable domain, with remaining parts taken from reference TRBV5-1 and TRBJ1-5, reads KAGVTQTPRYLIKTRGQQVTLSCSPISGHRSVSWYQQTPGQGLQFLFEYFSETQRNKGNFPGRFSGRQFSNSRSEMNVSTLELGDSALYLCASSLGPTRGRPNQPQHFGDGTRLSIL.

The chain joins TRBV28 to TRBJ2-2, with 9 bases aligning to TRBD1. The J segment lost 7 bases and the V segment lost 4 bases, leaving 4 bases of the junction unmatched. Germline V gene data show CDR1 as MDHEN and CDR2 as SYDVKM. The CDR3 runs 14 residues. This CDR3 reads CASSSQGAYGELFF. CDR3 in DNA: TGTGCCAGCAGTTCACAGGGGGCATACGGGGAGCTGTTTTTT.

CDR3 in DNA: TGTGCCAGCAGCCTAATAGCGGGGGGGCGGTCGGTTGAGCAGTTCTTC. Protein: CASSLIAGGRSVEQFF. This chain connects TRBV28 to TRBJ2-1; TRBD2 agrees at 11 bases. The CDR3 sequence is 16 residues long. Trimming removed 6 bases from V and 9 bases from J; junction bases left unmatched: 13. From germline, CDR1 is MDHEN and CDR2 SYDVKM.

This sequence joins TRBV5-4 and TRBJ1-3; D is perhaps TRBD1 (5 bases). Looked up from germline, CDR1 is SGHNT and CDR2 is YYREEE (reference sequence). CDR3 length: 15 amino acids. The V and J ends lost 4 bases and 4 bases respectively, with 15 bases between them. The CDR3 sequence is CASSPERGLGNTIYF. The CDR3, as DNA: TGTGCCAGCAGCCCAGAAAGGGGACTCGGAAACACCATATATTTT.

This clone was seen a single time. The chain is built from TRBV5-1 and TRBJ1-6, with a weak D call TRBD1 (5 bases). Germline CDR1 SGHRS, CDR2 YFSETQ. Trimming left V 6 bases short and J 4 bases short, with 11 bases between. The length of the CDR3 is 14 residues. The CDR3 here is CASTLGAYNSPLHF. CDR3 nucleotides: TGCGCCAGCACTTTAGGGGCGTATAATTCACCCCTCCACTTT.

The chain uses TRBV30 and TRBJ2-2; 10 bases are a match to TRBD2. From germline, CDR1 is GTSNPN and CDR2 SVGIG (reference sequence). The CDR3 has 15 residues. Germline trimming cut 2 bases from V and 6 bases from J; bases unmatched to any gene: 6. CDR3 in amino acids: CAWSKAGGPPGELFF. For the CDR3, the DNA is TGTGCCTGGAGTAAAGCGGGAGGGCCCCCCGGGGAGCTGTTTTTT.

This clone was counted once. Here the CDR3 DNA reads TGTGCCAGCAGCTTATATGGCAGAGCGAACACCGGGGAGCTGTTTTTT. Translated: CASSLYGRANTGELFF. This sequence joins TRBV7-2 and TRBJ2-2; D is undetermined. Germline V gene data show CDR1 as SGHTA and CDR2 as FQGNSA. With 2 bases removed from V and 0 bases from J, the gap between germline ends came to 10 bases. The CDR3 runs 16 residues.

V gene TRBV6-5 combines with J gene TRBJ1-6; D may be TRBD1 (6 bases). The CDR3 extends over 15 amino acids. The V gene lost 0 bases and the J gene lost 8 bases, with 11 bases spanning the gap. CDR1 is MNHEY, CDR2 SVGAGI, per germline. This CDR3 reads CASSYSGQGHSPLHF. CDR3 nucleotides: TGTGCCAGCAGTTACTCAGGTCAGGGGCATTCACCCCTCCACTTT.

The chain joins TRBV5-1 to TRBJ2-5, with a weak D call TRBD2 (5 bases). The CDR3 is 13 amino acids. V was trimmed by 2 bases and J by 4 bases, leaving 9 bases between them. The germline CDR1 and CDR2 sequences are SGHRS and YFSETQ. The DNA for the CDR3 is TGCGCCAGCAGCTTCCGGGAACCAGAGACCCAGTACTTC. Its translation: CASSFREPETQYF.

The rearrangement links TRBV29-1 to TRBJ1-1; 8 nucleotides align to TRBD1. Trimming removed 7 bases from V and 0 bases from J; junction bases left unmatched: 4. The CDR3 is 13 amino acids. In germline, CDR1 is SQVTM, CDR2 ANQGSEA. CDR3 nucleotide sequence: TGCAGCGGCCAGACAGGGGTGAACACTGAAGCTTTCTTT. Its translation: CSGQTGVNTEAFF. Full variable domain (outside the CDR3, taken from reference TRBV29-1 and TRBJ1-1): SAVISQKPSRDICQRGTSLTIQCQVDSQVTMMFWYRQQPGQSLTLIATANQGSEATYESGFVIDKFPISRPNLTFSTLTVSNMSPEDSSIYLCSGQTGVNTEAFFGQGTRLTVV.

This clone has only one observation. V gene TRBV18 combines with J gene TRBJ2-3; D is possibly TRBD1 or TRBD2 (6 bases each). From germline, CDR1 is KGHSH and CDR2 LQKENI. Trimming removed 4 bases from V and 2 bases from J, with 13 bases in between. This CDR3 is built from 15 residues. The CDR3, as DNA: TGTGCCAGCTCACGGTTGCGGGGACACACAGATACGCAGTATTTT. This sequence encodes CASSRLRGHTDTQYF.

V is TRBV12-5 and J is TRBJ1-2, with 7 nucleotides matching TRBD1. With 11 bases clipped from V and 2 bases from J, the junction kept 5 bases outside the gene matches. CDR1 and CDR2 from the germline V gene are LGHNT and FRNRAP. This CDR3 has 12 residues. CDR3: CAVQGGNYGYTF. CDR3 coding DNA: TGTGCTGTGCAGGGGGGGAACTATGGCTACACCTTC. The full variable domain, its missing parts supplied by reference TRBV12-5 and TRBJ1-2, is DARVTQTPRHKVTEMGQEVTMRCQPILGHNTVFWYRQTMMQGLELLAYFRNRAPLDDSGMPKDRFSAEMPDATLATLKIQPSEPRDSAVYFCAVQGGNYGYTFGSGTRLTVV.

The chain recombines TRBV10-1 with TRBJ2-2, with D perhaps TRBD1 or TRBD2 (5 bases each). Germline V gene data show CDR1 as WNHNN and CDR2 as SYGVQD (reference sequence). This CDR3 is 14 amino acids long. With 3 bases removed from V and 3 bases from J, the gap between germline ends came to 8 bases. Written as DNA, the CDR3 is TGCGCCAGCAGTGAAGAGGGACACACCGGGGAGCTGTTTTTT. It encodes CASSEEGHTGELFF.

The V and J genes are TRBV28 and TRBJ2-5, with 10 nucleotides matching TRBD2. J was trimmed by 3 bases and V by 7 bases; bases with no gene match: 17. Germline lookup yields CDR1 MDHEN and CDR2 SYDVKM. The CDR3 has 18 amino acids. The CDR3 loop reads CASIRRLAGVFREETQYF. CDR3 nucleotide sequence: TGTGCCAGCATTCGTAGGCTAGCGGGAGTTTTTAGGGAAGAGACCCAGTACTTC.

V usage is TRBV5-1 and J usage is TRBJ2-7; D remains ambiguous. Germline-derived CDR1 and CDR2 are SGHRS and YFSETQ. This CDR3 is built from 13 residues. Trimming removed 3 bases at V and 4 bases at J, with 11 bases between. For the CDR3, the DNA is TGCGCCAGCAGCTCTGGACCGAGATACGAGCAGTACTTC. This translates into CASSSGPRYEQYF.

The chain links TRBV5-6 to TRBJ2-7; unclear D gene. Germline loops: CDR1 SGHDT, CDR2 YYEEEE. The ends were cut back, 7 bases at V and 3 bases at J, with 14 bases in the middle. The CDR3 runs 13 residues. The CDR3 region has the DNA TGTGCCAGCCGCAAGCCGGGTGTCTACGAGCAGTACTTC. It yields the protein CASRKPGVYEQYF. Full variable domain (missing parts from reference TRBV5-6 and TRBJ2-7): DAGVTQSPTHLIKTRGQQVTLRCSPKSGHDTVSWYQQALGQGPQFIFQYYEEEERQRGNFPDRFSGHQFPNYSSELNVNALLLGDSALYLCASRKPGVYEQYFGPGTRLTVT.

V gene TRBV27 combines with J gene TRBJ2-1, with no clear D. V lost 0 bases and J lost 2, with 14 bases in between. The CDR3 totals 17 residues. In germline, CDR1 is MNHEY, CDR2 SMNVEV (reference sequence). The CDR3 DNA reads as TGTGCCAGCAGTTTATCGAAAGGTACCTTAACCTACAATGAGCAGTTCTTC. It is translated as CASSLSKGTLTYNEQFF.

The chain joins TRBV18 to TRBJ1-5, with D maybe TRBD1 (5 bases). The length of the CDR3 is 15 residues. Germline V CDR1 and CDR2: KGHSH, LQKENI. Between the trimmed V and J ends, which lost 4 bases and 7 bases, there was a span of 17 bases. CDR3 loop: CASSRGGEGWQPQHF. For the CDR3, the DNA is TGTGCCAGCTCACGGGGAGGAGAGGGGTGGCAGCCCCAGCATTTT.

The rearrangement joins TRBV2 to TRBJ1-1, with TRBD1 identical over 7 bases. In germline, CDR1 is SNHLY, CDR2 FYNNEI. This CDR3 region has 15 residues. The V segment lost 9 bases and the J segment 1 base; nucleotides outside the gene matches: 11. CDR3 bases: TGTGCCAGTACATATACAGGGGCCAAGAACACTGAAGCTTTCTTT. Protein sequence: CASTYTGAKNTEAFF.

This clone is a singleton in its sample. The chain links TRBV10-3 to TRBJ1-1; no definite D call. The length of the CDR3 is 16 residues. Trimming left V 0 bases short and J 6 bases short, with 17 bases between. The germline V gene encodes CDR1 ENHRY and CDR2 SYGVKD. This CDR3 is CAISESQLTGVPEAFF. The CDR3 bases are TGTGCCATCAGTGAGTCCCAACTTACCGGGGTTCCTGAAGCTTTCTTT.

The chain carries TRBV7-9 and TRBJ1-3; 9 positions agree with TRBD1. V lost 1 base, J lost 5 bases, and 12 bases stayed unmatched. The CDR3 runs 18 residues. CDR1 and CDR2 (germline): SEHNR, FQNEAQ (reference sequence). The CDR3 coding sequence is TGTGCCAGCAGCTTAGGGCCGGGACAGGGACGTGGAAGAAACACCATATATTTT. Translated: CASSLGPGQGRGRNTIYF.

The V and J genes are TRBV5-1 and TRBJ2-7; D is perhaps TRBD1 (5 bases). The ends were cut back, 0 bases at V and 7 bases at J, with 20 bases in the middle. Germline loops: CDR1 SGHRS, CDR2 YFSETQ. The CDR3 spans 16 residues. CDR3 sequence reads: CASSLVTLVQGREQYF. CDR3 DNA: TGCGCCAGCAGCTTGGTCACCCTAGTCCAGGGAAGGGAGCAGTACTTC.